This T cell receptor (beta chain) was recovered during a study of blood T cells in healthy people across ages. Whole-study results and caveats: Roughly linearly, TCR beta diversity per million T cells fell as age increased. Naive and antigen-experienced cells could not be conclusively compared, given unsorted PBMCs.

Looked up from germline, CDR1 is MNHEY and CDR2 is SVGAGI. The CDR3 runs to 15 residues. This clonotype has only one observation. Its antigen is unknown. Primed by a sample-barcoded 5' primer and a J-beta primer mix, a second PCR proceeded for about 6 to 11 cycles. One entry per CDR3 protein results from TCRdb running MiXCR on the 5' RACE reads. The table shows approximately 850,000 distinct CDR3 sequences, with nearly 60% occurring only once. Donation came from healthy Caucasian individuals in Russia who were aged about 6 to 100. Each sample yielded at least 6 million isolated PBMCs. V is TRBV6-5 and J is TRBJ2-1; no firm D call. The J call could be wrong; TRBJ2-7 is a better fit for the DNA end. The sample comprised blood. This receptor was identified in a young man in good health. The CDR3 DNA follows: TGTGCCAGCAGTGTCCGCAGGAGCTCCTACAATGAGCAGTACTTC. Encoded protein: CASSVRRSSYNEQYF.